The source of this TCR beta chain is a study of T cells after yellow fever vaccination. In the study overall: SMART-Seq v4 Ultra Low Input prepared libraries from low-cell fractions. Study outcomes and limitations: The CD4 and CD8 compartments had a small share of their clonotypes in common. A large majority of primary-vaccination clones showed up again after the booster (around 95% CD4, 75% to 90% CD8).

Germline CDR1 is ENHRY and CDR2 is SYGVKD. Trimming removed 2 bases at V and 5 bases at J, with 12 bases between. The length of the CDR3 is 14 residues. TCRdb called the 5' RACE reads again in MiXCR, with one record for every CDR3 protein. The table includes around 590,000 distinct CDR3 sequences, 12% detected once. Notes on this clonotype: Its cognate antigen is unknown.

The material was PBMCs, obtained on the day of the yellow fever booster vaccination. V usage is TRBV10-3 and J usage is TRBJ2-5, with a weak D call TRBD1 (6 bases). The clonotype originates from a man between 25 and 39 years old who received the YFV17D yellow fever vaccine. The CDR3 region is CAISELRGYETQYF. CDR3 nucleotide sequence: TGTGCCATCAGTGAGCTCAGGGGATACGAGACCCAGTACTTC.